The rows below give T cell receptor beta chains drawn from one sample of a study of cytomegalovirus exposure and HLA in healthy donors. This table comes from immunoSEQ multiplex PCR, and its TCRdb copy is limited to in-frame clones, with some not included. The top ten clones hold around 4% of a sample with 75,000 to 95,000 clones, approximately 66% of them seen once. The sample comprised PBMCs. The receptors were sampled from a man aged 30 to 39 in good health and CMV-seronegative. CDR3s include the opening cysteine and the closing phenylalanine or tryptophan. D genes are given only for firm matches. Some rows mark clone size as missing; the rest say once, few, many or name a class of expanded clone.

clone size: .; V gene: TRBV18; J gene: TRBJ2-7; D gene: .; CDR3 protein: CASSPTNEGRDTYEQYF; CDR3 DNA: TGTGCCAGCTCACCCACTAACGAGGGAAGGGACACCTACGAGCAGTACTTC
clone size: .; V gene: TRBV29-1; J gene: TRBJ2-3; D gene: TRBD1; CDR3 protein: CSVALQGGGTDTQYF; CDR3 DNA: TGCAGCGTTGCACTACAGGGGGGTGGCACAGATACGCAGTATTTT
clone size: once; V gene: TRBV6-5; J gene: TRBJ2-7; D gene: .; CDR3 protein: CASSQPDTYEQYF; CDR3 DNA: TGTGCCAGCAGCCAACCTGACACGTACGAGCAGTACTTC
clone size: .; V gene: TRBV4-2; J gene: TRBJ1-2; D gene: TRBD1; CDR3 protein: CATGTGNYGYTF; CDR3 DNA: TGTGCCACCGGGACAGGGAACTATGGCTACACCTTC
clone size: once; V gene: TRBV5-1; J gene: TRBJ1-1; D gene: .; CDR3 protein: CASSLDGTGETFF; CDR3 DNA: TGCGCCAGCAGCTTGGACGGGACTGGTGAAACTTTCTTT
clone size: .; V gene: TRBV7-7; J gene: TRBJ2-1; D gene: .; CDR3 protein: CASSLREGGLYEQFF; CDR3 DNA: TGTGCTAGCAGCCTCAGGGAGGGGGGCCTCTATGAGCAGTTCTTC
clone size: .; V gene: TRBV12-5; J gene: TRBJ1-5; D gene: .; CDR3 protein: CASGSGDQPQHF; CDR3 DNA: TGTGCTAGTGGTTCGGGGGACCAGCCCCAGCATTTT
clone size: .; V gene: TRBV5-1; J gene: TRBJ2-7; D gene: .; CDR3 protein: CASSLVGGGSYEQYF; CDR3 DNA: TGCGCCAGCAGCTTGGTCGGCGGGGGCTCCTACGAACAGTACTTC
clone size: .; V gene: TRBV7-3; J gene: TRBJ1-1; D gene: .; CDR3 protein: CASSQGRNTEAFF; CDR3 DNA: TGTGCCAGCAGTCAGGGCCGGAACACTGAAGCTTTCTTT
clone size: once; V gene: TRBV27; J gene: TRBJ2-3; D gene: TRBD1; CDR3 protein: CASSPNRGRGAQYF; CDR3 DNA: TGTGCCAGCAGTCCAAACAGGGGGCGCGGGGCGCAGTATTTT
clone size: .; V gene: TRBV29-1; J gene: TRBJ1-5; D gene: TRBD1; CDR3 protein: CSVLDPTTGSGLTQHF; CDR3 DNA: TGCAGCGTGCTCGACCCCACGACAGGGTCGGGGTTGACCCAGCATTTT
clone size: .; V gene: TRBV7-2; J gene: TRBJ2-5; D gene: TRBD1; CDR3 protein: CASSPGQGGTQYF; CDR3 DNA: TGTGCCAGCAGCCCGGGACAGGGAGGGACCCAGTACTTC
clone size: .; V gene: TRBV20-1; J gene: TRBJ2-7; D gene: .; CDR3 protein: CSASSGYEQYF; CDR3 DNA: TGCAGTGCTAGTTCAGGTTACGAGCAGTACTTC